This T cell receptor beta chain was recorded in a study of cytomegalovirus exposure and HLA in healthy donors (dated by TCRdb to the late 2010s). Study-wide context: A later analysis indicated that the 100 to 150 validation repertoires were generated on the platform also employed for the 700 or so repertoires of the first cohort. The study aimed to test whether cataloging public T cell receptors could reveal signatures of past pathogen exposure. Along with the approximately 700-subject first cohort, a separate validation cohort of around 110 different subjects was used. To predict cytomegalovirus infection status, the study combined high-throughput TCR immunosequencing, statistical association of individual TCRs with disease status, and machine learning.

The donors belonged to the validation cohort of approximately 130 subjects, which was separate from the roughly 700-subject first cohort. The library was obtained by the immunoSEQ multiplex PCR assay. For the original study's pipeline: A statistical classification framework was developed to diagnose cytomegalovirus status using the catalog of TCR beta chain sequences. The table was pulled from immuneACCESS by TCRdb, which kept in-frame rearrangements only. Such tables lose some clones; where checked, under half of the loss comes from unresolved V genes, and the rest has no known cause. V and J calls and clone size are those listed in that table; D and trimming were worked out from the DNA. The sample table records under 400,000 clones; 88% of these occur just once. Around 0.96% of the sample goes to the ten largest clones. Regarding this clone: The target of this receptor is not known. Base qualities are not recorded, but no much larger clone differs from it by a single base.

From the cysteine up to the phenylalanine, the CDR3 has a length of 15 residues. Only CDR3 DNA is held: 45 bases, read in frame from base 1. The germline V gene provides CDR1 MNHEY and CDR2 SVGAGI. V and J are trimmed by 6 bases and 9 bases, and the gene matches miss 8 bases of the junction. What the research found in general, with its limitations: All 120 or so repertoires were used to score co-occurrence in the validation cohort in a later analysis, because that analysis had no HLA typing for the cohort. The classifier was reported to diagnose cytomegalovirus status with high specificity and sensitivity in both the original and validation cohorts. Of the cluster scores, 85% to 95% were above 0 in a later analysis, which found that TCRs clustered in the first cohort also tended to co-occur in the 95 to 150 validation repertoires. It was suggested by the authors that the approach could potentially be generalized to other disease states and immunological phenotypes. Most TCR sequences were seen in very few donors, while some public TCRs were found in many individuals. The study gave a list of 150 to 200 TCR beta chains associated with cytomegalovirus. In vitro tests confirmed that three of the cytomegalovirus-associated TCR beta chains recognize cytomegalovirus antigens.

The sample was PBMCs. The source of this sequence is a man in his thirties or forties in good health and CMV-seronegative. The sequence is built from TRBV6-5 and TRBJ2-1, with 13 middle bases fitting TRBD2. The bases read TGTGCCAGCAGAATAACTAGCGGGGGGGGCGTTGAGCAGTTCTTC. It encodes CASRITSGGGVEQFF.